What follows are 32 T cell receptor beta chains derived from one specimen sequenced in a study of CD8 T cells in Susac syndrome. The RNA input was about 0.5 to 1 ug, and it was reverse transcribed with random hexamers. In TCRdb, the immunoSEQ multiplex PCR reads were re-called with MiXCR into one record per CDR3 protein. The sample holds around 140,000 distinct CDR3 sequences, around 93% seen once. The sequenced sample consisted of CD4+ T cells from PBMCs. The receptor source for this set is a human donor with Susac syndrome.

The J gene is TRBJ2-5, the V gene TRBV27, with D perhaps TRBD2 (6 bases). The V and J ends lost 11 bases and 5 bases respectively, with 21 bases between them. The CDR3 covers 14 residues. Germline lookup yields CDR1 MNHEY and CDR2 SMNVEV (reference sequence). DNA for the CDR3: TGTGCCTCGACTTTGTGGGGGGACCGGGAGACCCAGTACTTC. Encoded protein: CASTLWGDRETQYF.

The J gene is TRBJ1-1, the V gene TRBV7-9; D is perhaps TRBD1 (6 bases). This CDR3 has 14 amino acids. The germline V gene encodes CDR1 SEHNR and CDR2 FQNEAQ (reference sequence). The V gene lost 7 bases and the J gene lost 3 bases, with 15 bases spanning the gap. CDR3 in amino acids: CASNTGYGDTEAFF. CDR3 nucleotides: TGTGCCAGCAACACAGGGTACGGGGACACTGAAGCTTTCTTT.

As regards this clonotype: At one end, the junction sequence differs from germline, possibly due to a read error. The genes are TRBV4-1 and TRBJ1-5; D possibly corresponds to TRBD1 (5 bases). Germline CDR1 is MGHRA and CDR2 is YSYEKL. The CDR3 covers 13 residues. The CDR3 bases are TGTGCCAGCAGTTTGTCAGGGAATCAGCCCCAGCATTTT. Translating it yields CASSLSGNQPQHF.

The chain has TRBV20-1 and TRBJ1-1, with 7 bases fitting TRBD1. The CDR3 consists of 12 residues. Unmatched junction bases numbered 3, after V lost 6 bases and J lost 2 bases. Germline CDR1 DFQATT, CDR2 SNEGSKA (reference sequence). The CDR3 is CSAGTVNTEAFF. CDR3 bases: TGCAGTGCGGGGACAGTTAACACTGAAGCTTTCTTT.

The chain links TRBV1 to TRBJ2-5; the listed D gene, TRBD2, was not tested against the DNA. TRBV1 is annotated as a pseudogene. The CDR3 sequence is 14 residues long. The CDR3 bases are TGCACCAGCAGCCTCACTAGGCCACGGGGGACCCAGTACTTC. It encodes CTSSLTRPRGTQYF.

The J gene is TRBJ1-1, the V gene TRBV30, with D unclear. Between the trimmed V and J ends, which lost 5 bases and 6 bases, there was a span of 10 bases. The CDR3 consists of 11 residues. The germline gives CDR1 GTSNPN, CDR2 SVGIG (reference sequence). This chain's CDR3 is CAWQLEAEAFF. CDR3 in DNA: TGTGCCTGGCAATTAGAGGCTGAAGCTTTCTTT.

This sequence joins TRBV29-1 and TRBJ1-5, with a possible D match to TRBD1 (5 bases). The CDR3 extends over 14 amino acids. V was pared by 6 bases and J by 4 bases, with 16 bases between. Germline CDR1 is SQVTM and CDR2 is ANQGSEA. The CDR3 spells CSVGADTPNQPQHF. In DNA, the CDR3 is TGCAGCGTGGGAGCGGACACCCCAAATCAGCCCCAGCATTTT.

The chain uses TRBV29-1 and TRBJ2-5; a weak D match, TRBD1 (6 bases). CDR1 and CDR2 (germline): SQVTM, ANQGSEA. The CDR3 has 13 residues. Trimming left V 6 bases short and J 4 bases short, with 15 bases between. Here the CDR3 reads CSVLKQGTETQYF. Here the CDR3 DNA reads TGCAGCGTCCTAAAACAGGGAACAGAGACCCAGTACTTC.

This chain uses TRBV27 with TRBJ2-4; tentatively, D is TRBD1 (6 bases). CDR1 MNHEY and CDR2 SMNVEV come from the germline V gene (reference sequence). This CDR3 spans 15 amino acids. Trimming left V 4 bases short and J 1 base short, with 11 bases between. CDR3 in DNA: TGTGCCAGCAGTTGGGGACACCCCGCCAAAAACATTCAGTACTTC. Its translation is CASSWGHPAKNIQYF.

The chain couples TRBV3-1 to TRBJ2-2, with 8 bases aligning to TRBD2. Trimming took 4 bases from V and 4 from J; bases not matched to a gene: 5. Germline V CDR1 and CDR2: LGHDT, YNNKEL (reference sequence). The CDR3 covers 15 residues. CDR3 in amino acids: CASSRTSRSTGELFF. CDR3 DNA: TGTGCCAGCAGCCGGACTAGCCGATCCACCGGGGAGCTGTTTTTT.

The genes are TRBV6-5 and TRBJ1-2; 8 nucleotides line up with TRBD1. Germline V lookup: CDR1 MNHEY, CDR2 SVGAGI. Trimming removed 7 bases from V and 8 bases from J; junction bases left unmatched: 9. The CDR3 sequence is 13 residues long. The DNA for the CDR3 is TGTGCCAGCACTGACAGGGGCCCTTTGGGCTACACCTTC. Its translation is CASTDRGPLGYTF.

This chain connects TRBV6-1 to TRBJ2-3; D is unresolved. In germline, CDR1 is MNHNS, CDR2 SASEGT. The V end lost 6 bases, the J end lost 1 base, and 17 bases lay between the germline ends. This CDR3 is built from 16 residues. In DNA form, the CDR3 reads TGTGCCAGCAGCACGACCGCTACGTGGGGCACAGATACGCAGTATTTT. Encoded protein: CASSTTATWGTDTQYF.

The count of this clonotype is one. V usage is TRBV28 and J usage is TRBJ2-7, with TRBD2 as a possible D gene (5 bases). There are 13 residues in the CDR3. Germline-derived CDR1 and CDR2 are MDHEN and SYDVKM. The V and J ends lost 7 bases and 9 bases respectively, with 19 bases between them. The CDR3 is CASNEGIVKGQYF. DNA for the CDR3: TGTGCCAGCAATGAGGGAATAGTTAAAGGGCAGTACTTC. The variable domain in full, completed from reference TRBV28 and TRBJ2-7, reads DVKVTQSSRYLVKRTGEKVFLECVQDMDHENMFWYRQDPGLGLRLIYFSYDVKMKEKGDIPEGYSVSREKKERFSLILESASTNQTSMYLCASNEGIVKGQYFGPGTRLTVT.

The rearrangement joins TRBV2 to TRBJ2-2; the D is unclear. CDR1 and CDR2 from the germline V gene are SNHLY and FYNNEI. The CDR3 spans 13 residues. V shed 3 bases and J shed 3 bases, with 5 bases lying between them. CDR3 DNA sequence: TGTGCCAGCAGTGATACAGACACCGGGGAGCTGTTTTTT. Translating gives CASSDTDTGELFF.

The V call is TRBV28, the J call TRBJ2-3; D perhaps matches TRBD1 (6 bases). CDR1 and CDR2 (germline): MDHEN, SYDVKM. This CDR3 has 13 amino acids. With 6 bases removed from V and 6 bases from J, the gap between germline ends came to 13 bases. This CDR3 reads CASRTGTLDTQYF. In nucleotides, the CDR3 is TGTGCCAGCAGGACTGGGACACTGGATACGCAGTATTTT.

J is TRBJ1-1 and V is TRBV20-1; D remains unclear. The CDR3 extends over 14 amino acids. The germline CDR1 and CDR2 sequences are DFQATT and SNEGSKA (reference sequence). V dropped 0 bases and J dropped 0 bases, with 8 bases sitting between them. The CDR3 loop is CSARDRGVNTEAFF. As DNA, the CDR3 is TGCAGTGCTAGAGATCGGGGTGTGAACACTGAAGCTTTCTTT.

The V gene is TRBV27, the J gene TRBJ2-7, with a tentative D call TRBD2 (5 bases). V dropped 0 bases and J dropped 2 bases, with 11 bases sitting between them. CDR3 size: 15 residues. The germline V gene has CDR1 MNHEY and CDR2 SMNVEV (reference sequence). CDR3 nucleotides: TGTGCCAGCAGTTTATCCGGGATCAAAACCTACGAGCAGTACTTC. It translates to CASSLSGIKTYEQYF.

The chain carries TRBV30 and TRBJ1-3; D is uncertain. The ends were cut back, 4 bases at V and 4 bases at J, with 11 bases in the middle. Germline CDR1 reads GTSNPN; CDR2 reads SVGIG (reference sequence). The CDR3 covers 13 residues. The chain's CDR3 is CAWNGEPGNTIYF. Written as DNA, the CDR3 is TGTGCCTGGAATGGGGAGCCCGGAAACACCATATATTTT.

The V and J genes are TRBV9 and TRBJ2-1; TRBD2 aligns across 10 bases. The CDR3 spans 15 residues. Germline V gene data show CDR1 as SGDLS and CDR2 as YYNGEE. The ends lost 0 bases at V and 8 bases at J; junction bases unmatched: 5. This CDR3 reads CASSVVLAGLDEQFF. The CDR3 DNA is TGTGCCAGCAGCGTAGTACTAGCGGGACTGGATGAGCAGTTCTTC. The full variable domain, in which reference TRBV9 and TRBJ2-1 provide the parts outside the CDR3, is DSGVTQTPKHLITATGQRVTLRCSPRSGDLSVYWYQQSLDQGLQFLIQYYNGEERAKGNILERFSAQQFPDLHSELNLSSLELGDSALYFCASSVVLAGLDEQFFGPGTRLTVL.

The chain's CDR3 is CAWSSGGPQHF. CDR3 sequence (DNA): TGTGCCTGGAGTTCCGGTGGGCCCCAGCATTTT. V is TRBV30 and J is TRBJ1-5; D gene unclear. Trimming removed 2 bases at V and 9 bases at J, with 8 bases between. This CDR3 is built from 11 residues. Germline CDR1 and CDR2: GTSNPN and SVGIG (reference sequence).

This clonotype was seen only once. This chain links TRBV30 with TRBJ2-6, with a weak D call TRBD1 (5 bases). CDR1 and CDR2 from the germline V gene are GTSNPN and SVGIG (reference sequence). The CDR3 is made up of 14 amino acids. Trimming pared 4 bases from V and 0 bases from J, leaving 7 bases between. CDR3 coding DNA: TGTGCCTGGACTACAGGCTCTGGGGCCAACGTCCTGACTTTC. Its protein is CAWTTGSGANVLTF.

This chain joins TRBV2 and TRBJ2-7; 9 bases are shared with TRBD1. Germline lookup yields CDR1 SNHLY and CDR2 FYNNEI. Germline trimming cut 4 bases from V and 3 bases from J; bases unmatched to any gene: 10. The CDR3 is made up of 16 amino acids. CDR3 sequence reads: CASSAVTGGSNYEQYF. In DNA form, the CDR3 reads TGTGCCAGCAGTGCCGTCACAGGGGGCTCTAACTACGAGCAGTACTTC.

The J gene is TRBJ2-3, the V gene TRBV4-2, with 9 bases matching TRBD2. Germline V gives CDR1 LGHNA, CDR2 YNFKEQ. J gave up 5 bases and V 4 bases, and 13 bases lay outside the gene matches. The CDR3 runs 17 residues. The CDR3 DNA reads as TGTGCCAGCAGCCTCCGTTGGCTAGCGGGGTCGGAAGATACGCAGTATTTT. It translates to CASSLRWLAGSEDTQYF.

The chain uses TRBV29-1 and TRBJ1-5, with D possibly matching TRBD1 (5 bases). Per the germline V gene, CDR1 is SQVTM and CDR2 is ANQGSEA. The germline V and J ends were trimmed by 4 bases and 3 bases, with 13 bases remaining between them. The CDR3 has 14 amino acids. CDR3 loop: CSVAGTDPNQPQHF. The CDR3 region has the DNA TGCAGCGTTGCCGGGACGGATCCCAATCAGCCCCAGCATTTT.

The chain is built from TRBV30 and TRBJ2-7; TRBD2 matches 9 bases. The length of the CDR3 is 15 residues. The germline V gene has CDR1 GTSNPN and CDR2 SVGIG (reference sequence). The V and J ends lost 0 bases and 6 bases, in that order; junction bases with no gene match: 9. The CDR3 sequence is CAWSVELAGFSEQYF. The CDR3 region has the DNA TGTGCCTGGAGTGTTGAGCTAGCGGGGTTCAGCGAGCAGTACTTC.

This rearrangement joins TRBV20-1 to TRBJ1-6, with D possibly matching TRBD1 (6 bases). The CDR3 length is 13 residues. The germline gives CDR1 DFQATT, CDR2 SNEGSKA (reference sequence). CDR3 nucleotide sequence: TGCTCCGTGAGGACCAGGGGAAATTCACCCCTCCACTTT. Its translation is CSVRTRGNSPLHF.

The rearrangement uses TRBV12-3 or TRBV12-4 and TRBJ1-4; 10 bases align to TRBD1. The CDR3 extends over 15 amino acids. The ends lost 5 bases at V and 7 bases at J; junction bases unmatched: 7. The chain's CDR3 is CASSPLRDRGEKLFF. The CDR3 DNA reads TGTGCCAGCAGTCCACTCCGGGACAGGGGTGAAAAACTGTTTTTT.

The rearrangement uses TRBV19 and TRBJ1-2; D perhaps matches TRBD1 (5 bases). V shed 3 bases and J shed 4 bases, with 15 bases lying between them. The CDR3 is made up of 15 amino acids. The germline CDR1 and CDR2 sequences are LNHDA and SQIVND (reference sequence). The CDR3 reads CASSIRGRSTYGYTF. The CDR3 nucleotides are TGTGCCAGTAGTATTAGGGGCAGATCGACCTATGGCTACACCTTC.

V is TRBV20-1 and J is TRBJ1-1; 7 bases map to TRBD1. CDR3 size: 11 residues. V lost 5 bases to trimming and J lost 8 bases; unmatched junction nucleotides: 5. Germline V gene lookup returns CDR1 DFQATT and CDR2 SNEGSKA (reference sequence). CDR3 residues: CSAEDRNEAFF. Written as DNA, the CDR3 is TGCAGTGCTGAGGACAGGAACGAAGCTTTCTTT.

The chain combines TRBV29-1 with TRBJ1-1; unclear D gene. CDR3 length: 12 residues. CDR1 is SQVTM, CDR2 ANQGSEA, per germline. The V end lost 6 bases, the J end lost 2 bases, and 10 bases lay between the germline ends. CDR3 sequence: CSVVLRNTEAFF. CDR3 DNA sequence: TGCAGCGTCGTGTTGAGAAACACTGAAGCTTTCTTT. The variable domain in full, completed from reference TRBV29-1 and TRBJ1-1, reads SAVISQKPSRDICQRGTSLTIQCQVDSQVTMMFWYRQQPGQSLTLIATANQGSEATYESGFVIDKFPISRPNLTFSTLTVSNMSPEDSSIYLCSVVLRNTEAFFGQGTRLTVV.

This chain joins TRBV6-2 or TRBV6-3 and TRBJ1-5; no reliable D call. The CDR3 loop spans 16 amino acids. Germline V gene lookup returns CDR1 MNHEY and CDR2 SVGEGT. V was shortened by 4 bases and J by 10 bases, with 23 bases between the two germline ends. CDR3 region: CASSSLTLRPLGPQHF. Written as DNA, the CDR3 is TGTGCCAGCAGTTCCCTGACACTGCGTCCCTTGGGTCCCCAGCATTTT.

This clonotype came up once. V gene TRBV4-2 combines with J gene TRBJ2-1, with 7 bases that match TRBD2. The CDR3 sequence is 16 residues long. The germline V gene has CDR1 LGHNA and CDR2 YNFKEQ. With V trimmed by 1 base and J by 7 bases, 10 bases remained unmatched. The chain's CDR3 is CASSQGRLARRNEQFF. The CDR3 DNA is TGTGCCAGCAGCCAAGGCCGACTAGCCCGGAGAAATGAGCAGTTCTTC.